Below are 29 T cell receptor beta chains sequenced from a single sample in a study of shared clonotypes between healthy human individuals (dated by TCRdb to 2020 to 2022). Preparation of the library involved the immunoSEQ multiplex PCR assay. TCRdb stores this immuneACCESS table with in-frame sequences only. Part of the clones is absent; in the studies checked, under half of the shortfall reflects unresolved V genes, and no reason is known for the rest. The sample yields about 2.3 million clones; roughly 93% were counted once. The ten largest clonotypes hold 0.35% to 0.45% of the sample. The sample was naive CD4+ T cells from PBMCs. The cell subset or site label for this specimen denotes: CD45RA+ positively selected. The receptors were gathered from a man aged 18 to 29 in good health. Some clones in this sample may be carry-over from other donors' samples.

Worth noting for this clone: Other nucleotide sequences from this sample produce the same CDR3. The chain employs TRBV25-1 and TRBJ2-3; 7 bases are shared with TRBD1. J lost 1 base, V lost 4 bases, and 2 bases had no gene match. This CDR3 comprises 14 residues. From germline, CDR1 is MGHDK and CDR2 SYGVNS. Here the CDR3 DNA reads TGTGCCAGCAGTGGAGACAGGGGCACAGATACGCAGTATTTT. It is translated as CASSGDRGTDTQYF.

This clone was picked up a small number of times. The chain employs TRBV2 and TRBJ1-2; TRBD1 is a possible D gene (6 bases). The V gene's germline CDR1 is SNHLY and CDR2 FYNNEI. The ends were cut back, 5 bases at V and 10 bases at J, with 11 bases in the middle. CDR3 length: 11 residues. The CDR3: CASSTDSYYTF. CDR3 nucleotide sequence: TGTGCCAGCAGTACGGACAGCTACTACACCTTC.

The gene calls are TRBV7-3 and TRBJ2-7, with D unclear. The germline V and J ends were trimmed by 2 bases and 2 bases, with 10 bases remaining between them. This CDR3 is built from 14 residues. Germline V gene sequence: CDR1 SGHTA, CDR2 FQGTGA. As DNA, the CDR3 is TGTGCCAGCAGCTTAGGTACCGCTCCCTACGAGCAGTACTTC. Protein: CASSLGTAPYEQYF.

The chain carries TRBV11-2 and TRBJ1-2; no definite D call. The CDR3 totals 12 residues. Deletions cut 1 base from V and 7 bases from J, with 7 bases between. The germline V gene has CDR1 SGHAT and CDR2 FQNNGV. The CDR3 region has the DNA TGTGCCAGCAGCTTAGCCGGGTTTGGCTACACCTTC. It translates to CASSLAGFGYTF. The entire variable domain, with the rest obtained from reference TRBV11-2 and TRBJ1-2, is as follows: EAGVAQSPRYKIIEKRQSVAFWCNPISGHATLYWYQQILGQGPKLLIQFQNNGVVDDSQLPKDRFSAERLKGVDSTLKIQPAKLEDSAVYLCASSLAGFGYTFGSGTRLTVV.

Only one count was recorded for this clone. V and J are TRBV27 and TRBJ1-2; D perhaps matches TRBD1 (6 bases). CDR1 and CDR2 from the germline V gene are MNHEY and SMNVEV (reference sequence). The V and J ends lost 2 bases and 6 bases respectively, with 13 bases between them. CDR3 size: 14 residues. The DNA for the CDR3 is TGTGCCAGCAGTTTAAAGGCAGGGGTGAATGGCTACACCTTC. The encoded protein is CASSLKAGVNGYTF.

The chain uses TRBV9 and TRBJ1-1; D unresolved. This CDR3 is 13 amino acids long. Looked up from germline, CDR1 is SGDLS and CDR2 is YYNGEE. V lost 5 bases to trimming and J lost 1 base, with 9 bases between them. DNA for the CDR3: TGTGCCAGCAGTGCCTACAGGAACACTGAAGCTTTCTTT. Its translation: CASSAYRNTEAFF.

The rearrangement links TRBV27 to TRBJ2-5; 9 bases map to TRBD1. CDR1 is MNHEY, CDR2 SMNVEV, per germline (reference sequence). This CDR3 spans 21 amino acids. V lost 2 bases and J lost 5; bases outside the gene matches: 24. The CDR3 here is CASSLPTTTGGIQSNPETQYF. As DNA, the CDR3 is TGTGCCAGCAGTTTACCCACGACGACAGGGGGGATACAATCGAACCCGGAGACCCAGTACTTC.

The rearrangement links TRBV19 to TRBJ1-2; D ambiguous. Germline CDR1 LNHDA, CDR2 SQIVND (reference sequence). Trimming took off 7 bases at V and 0 bases at J, with 15 bases between the two ends. The CDR3 sequence is 15 residues long. This CDR3 is CASKIEDRPNYGYTF. CDR3 nucleotide sequence: TGTGCCAGTAAAATAGAGGATCGACCTAACTATGGCTACACCTTC.

V usage is TRBV7-8 and J usage is TRBJ1-1, with 11 bases matching TRBD1. CDR1 is SGHVS and CDR2 is FQNEAQ in the germline V gene. Trimming cost V 2 bases and J 5 bases; bases outside gene matches: 7. The CDR3 covers 16 residues. CDR3 residues: CASSLRTGTGGTEAFF. In nucleotides, the CDR3 is TGTGCCAGCAGCTTAAGAACCGGGACAGGGGGTACTGAAGCTTTCTTT.

The chain has TRBV7-8 and TRBJ2-7; 10 bases are a match to TRBD2. V was pared by 5 bases and J by 3 bases, with 13 bases of the junction left unmatched. Germline loops: CDR1 SGHVS, CDR2 FQNEAQ. The CDR3 has 17 amino acids. The CDR3 loop reads CASSPIRTSGKNYEQYF. For the CDR3, the DNA is TGTGCCAGCAGCCCCATCCGGACTAGCGGAAAAAACTACGAGCAGTACTTC.

CDR3 in amino acids: CAWRSPGTLNTGELFF. As DNA, the CDR3 is TGTGCCTGGAGGTCACCCGGGACATTGAACACCGGGGAGCTGTTTTTT. The chain employs TRBV30 and TRBJ2-2, with D perhaps matching TRBD1 (6 bases). This CDR3 has 16 amino acids. Germline V lookup: CDR1 GTSNPN, CDR2 SVGIG (reference sequence). The V gene lost 3 bases and the J gene lost 1 base, with 15 bases spanning the gap.

CDR3 in amino acids: CASSLRTEIYQPQHF. The CDR3 DNA sequence: TGTGCCAGCAGCTTGAGGACAGAGATTTATCAGCCCCAGCATTTT. The rearrangement links TRBV5-5 to TRBJ1-5; a possible D gene is TRBD1 (6 bases). Germline values: CDR1 SGHKS, CDR2 YYEKEE (reference sequence). V lost 1 base and J 5 bases, leaving 13 bases between the germline ends. This CDR3 region has 15 residues.

The rearrangement uses TRBV10-3 and TRBJ2-1; TRBD1 or TRBD2 may be the D gene (5 bases each). This CDR3 is built from 16 residues. The germline V gene encodes CDR1 ENHRY and CDR2 SYGVKD. With 1 base removed from V and 4 bases from J, the gap between germline ends came to 14 bases. The CDR3 spells CAISEFRGPGYNEQFF. The CDR3 nucleotides are TGTGCCATCAGTGAGTTCCGGGGCCCCGGATACAATGAGCAGTTCTTC.

V gene TRBV15 combines with J gene TRBJ2-7; D ambiguous. Trimming took off 3 bases at V and 0 bases at J, with 21 bases between the two ends. Germline-derived CDR1 and CDR2 are LNHNV and YYDKDF (reference sequence). The CDR3 consists of 18 residues. CDR3 in amino acids: CATSRAPRMGMSSYEQYF. For the CDR3, the DNA is TGTGCCACCAGCAGGGCGCCTAGGATGGGTATGAGCTCCTACGAGCAGTACTTC.

Points on this clone: An end of the junction differs from the germline gene, which may be a read error. The rearrangement joins TRBV20-1 to TRBJ1-2; tentative D call: TRBD1 (6 bases). Germline CDR1 reads DFQATT; CDR2 reads SNEGSKA (reference sequence). The CDR3 covers 11 residues. The CDR3, as DNA: TGCAGTGCTAGAGGACAGGACTATTTCTTCTTC. Translation gives CSARGQDYFFF.

V is TRBV9 and J is TRBJ2-7, with a weak D call TRBD2 (5 bases). V was pared by 0 bases and J by 6 bases, with 10 bases between. Germline CDR1 and CDR2: SGDLS and YYNGEE. This CDR3 is 13 amino acids long. In DNA form, the CDR3 reads TGTGCCAGCAGCGTAGAACTAGGGCGCGAGCAGTACTTC. It codes for CASSVELGREQYF.

The chain has TRBV19 and TRBJ1-5; D is possibly TRBD1 (5 bases). The CDR3 is 17 amino acids. The V end was cut by 4 bases, the J end by 3 bases, with 19 bases between. Germline V gene lookup returns CDR1 LNHDA and CDR2 SQIVND (reference sequence). CDR3 protein: CASSRGPGKRNNQPQHF. CDR3 in DNA: TGTGCCAGTAGTAGGGGCCCAGGGAAGAGAAACAATCAGCCCCAGCATTTT.

Notes on this clone: Other DNA variants within this sample encode the same CDR3. The gene calls are TRBV6-5 and TRBJ1-5; no clear D. The germline V and J ends were trimmed by 4 bases and 1 base, with 8 bases remaining between them. Germline CDR1 is MNHEY and CDR2 is SVGAGI. The CDR3 totals 14 residues. CDR3 DNA sequence: TGTGCCAGCAGTTCCGGGCTCAGCAATCAGCCCCAGCATTTT. The encoded protein is CASSSGLSNQPQHF.

The rearrangement links TRBV2 to TRBJ2-1, with D possibly matching TRBD2 (6 bases). The CDR3 has 17 amino acids. Germline values: CDR1 SNHLY, CDR2 FYNNEI. V was cut by 2 bases and J by 9 bases, with 23 bases left in between. CDR3 loop: CASSESRAGLMSREQFF. The CDR3 DNA is TGTGCCAGCAGTGAATCCCGCGCCGGACTAATGTCGCGTGAGCAGTTCTTC.

The chain links TRBV5-1 to TRBJ2-7; TRBD2 agrees at 8 bases. The germline V gene encodes CDR1 SGHRS and CDR2 YFSETQ. The V and J ends lost 5 bases and 3 bases, in that order; junction bases with no gene match: 7. This CDR3 spans 14 amino acids. The CDR3 is CASRPGTSVYEQYF. The CDR3 DNA reads as TGCGCCAGCAGGCCCGGGACTAGTGTCTACGAGCAGTACTTC.

The gene calls are TRBV7-9 and TRBJ1-2, with D perhaps matching TRBD1 (5 bases). The CDR3 length is 14 residues. V was cut by 1 base and J by 7 bases, with 13 bases left in between. Germline V gives CDR1 SEHNR, CDR2 FQNEAQ (reference sequence). CDR3 DNA sequence: TGTGCCAGCAGCTTAGGGCAGGGATACGGTGGCTACACCTTC. It is translated as CASSLGQGYGGYTF.

To note about this clone: The identical CDR3 is also encoded by other nucleotide sequences in the sample. The J gene is TRBJ1-3, the V gene TRBV29-1; D is unclear. There are 11 residues in the CDR3. Trimming pared 3 bases from V and 4 bases from J, leaving 4 bases between. Germline CDR1 SQVTM, CDR2 ANQGSEA. The CDR3 region has the DNA TGCAGCGTTGAGAGGGGAAACACCATATATTTT. This gives the protein CSVERGNTIYF.

The chain uses TRBV18 and TRBJ2-5; 8 bases match TRBD1. Germline CDR1 KGHSH, CDR2 LQKENI. The J segment lost 5 bases and the V segment lost 3 bases, leaving 2 bases of the junction unmatched. The CDR3 length is 13 residues. As DNA, the CDR3 is TGTGCCAGCTCACCGAACAGGGGGGAGACCCAGTACTTC. Amino acid sequence: CASSPNRGETQYF.

The genes are TRBV6-1 and TRBJ1-5; the D gene is possibly TRBD1 (5 bases). V was trimmed by 2 bases and J by 2 bases, leaving 10 bases between them. The CDR3 totals 15 residues. Germline lookup yields CDR1 MNHNS and CDR2 SASEGT. In DNA, the CDR3 is TGTGCCAGCAGTGAAAATCAGGGAGGCAATCAGCCCCAGCATTTT. This gives the protein CASSENQGGNQPQHF.

This clone has a single count. The rearrangement uses TRBV28 and TRBJ2-5, with D perhaps assigned TRBD1 or TRBD2 (5 bases each). V was shortened by 6 bases and J by 3 bases, with 17 bases between the two germline ends. The V gene's germline CDR1 is MDHEN and CDR2 SYDVKM. This CDR3 contains 15 residues. CDR3 residues: CASSPGAGPEETQYF. The CDR3 nucleotides read TGTGCCAGCAGCCCCGGGGCAGGGCCGGAAGAGACCCAGTACTTC.

V and J are TRBV4-2 and TRBJ2-1, with D perhaps matching TRBD1 (5 bases). The length of the CDR3 is 17 residues. Per the germline V gene, CDR1 is LGHNA and CDR2 is YNFKEQ. Trimming removed 0 bases from V and 7 bases from J, with 19 bases in between. CDR3 protein: CASSQEGASSGRNEQFF. The CDR3 DNA is TGTGCCAGCAGCCAAGAAGGGGCGAGTTCAGGCAGGAATGAGCAGTTCTTC.

The chain employs TRBV28 and TRBJ1-4; D ambiguous. Trimming shortened V by 2 bases and J by 5 bases, and 12 bases separated the two germline ends. This CDR3 has 15 amino acids. Germline CDR1 and CDR2: MDHEN and SYDVKM. CDR3 nucleotides: TGTGCCAGCAGTTTAGGGAGAGGGAAGAATGAAAAACTGTTTTTT. Translating it yields CASSLGRGKNEKLFF.

As for this clone: This CDR3 is also generated by other DNA sequences in the sample. The chain couples TRBV9 to TRBJ2-1; unclear D gene. The CDR3 has 11 residues. Trimming took 0 bases from V and 6 from J, leaving 1 base between them. Germline V gene lookup returns CDR1 SGDLS and CDR2 YYNGEE. DNA for the CDR3: TGTGCCAGCAGCGTAGCCAATGAGCAGTTCTTC. Translating gives CASSVANEQFF.

This chain joins TRBV9 and TRBJ2-6; D remains unclear. Germline CDR1 reads SGDLS; CDR2 reads YYNGEE. There are 16 residues in the CDR3. V lost 0 bases and J lost 0, with 7 bases in between. The DNA of the CDR3 is TGTGCCAGCAGCGTAGTGGCCTCCTCTGGGGCCAACGTCCTGACTTTC. Amino acid sequence: CASSVVASSGANVLTF.